Below, one TCR beta chain is given with its context. Its antigen is currently unknown. The data were taken from a study of radiotherapy plus CTLA-4 blockade in lung cancer. Whole-study context: Among patients, about 20% showed objective responses, and roughly 30% had disease control.

Alongside CTLA-4 blockade with ipilimumab, patients with chemo-refractory metastatic non-small-cell lung cancer received focal radiation. Whole-study results and caveats: Once radiotherapy plus ipilimumab had been given, TCR clones derived from tumor expanded in blood. Alongside interferon-beta, early blood T cell clone dynamics were reportedly the best predictor of response.

V shed 7 bases and J shed 5 bases, with 14 bases lying between them. CDR1 SGHVS and CDR2 FQNEAQ come from the germline V gene. The CDR3 consists of 14 residues. Sequencing was performed with immunoSEQ multiplex PCR; in TCRdb, only in-frame clones are kept and a portion is missing. The table includes roughly 66,000 clones, roughly four fifths detected once. The starting material was peripheral blood, obtained from a patient treated with radiotherapy plus ipilimumab. This clonotype originated in a human donor with non-small cell lung cancer who had a partial response to radiotherapy plus ipilimumab. This chain links TRBV7-8 with TRBJ2-2, with D perhaps TRBD1 (5 bases). The CDR3 nucleotides read TGTGCCAGCACTCCCCCAAGGGGAACCGGGGAGCTGTTTTTT. This sequence encodes CASTPPRGTGELFF.